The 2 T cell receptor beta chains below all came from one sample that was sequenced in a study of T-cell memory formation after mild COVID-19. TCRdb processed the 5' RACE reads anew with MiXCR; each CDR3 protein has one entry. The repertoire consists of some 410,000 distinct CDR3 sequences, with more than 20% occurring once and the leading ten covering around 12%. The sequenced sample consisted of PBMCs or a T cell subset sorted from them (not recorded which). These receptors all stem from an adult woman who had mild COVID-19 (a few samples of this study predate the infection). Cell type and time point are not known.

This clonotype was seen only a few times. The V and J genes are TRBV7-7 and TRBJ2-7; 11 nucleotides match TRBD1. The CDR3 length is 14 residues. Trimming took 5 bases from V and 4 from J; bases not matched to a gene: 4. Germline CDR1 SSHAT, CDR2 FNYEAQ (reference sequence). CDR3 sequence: CASSPGQGEYEQYF. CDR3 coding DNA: TGTGCCAGCAGCCCGGGACAGGGGGAATACGAGCAGTACTTC.

The CDR3 spells CASSDRERGLVNEQFF. DNA of the CDR3: TGTGCCAGCAGTGACCGGGAACGAGGCCTGGTCAATGAGCAGTTCTTC. V is TRBV12-3 or TRBV12-4 and J is TRBJ2-1, with D tentatively TRBD2 (5 bases). The CDR3 is 16 residues long. The V end was cut by 5 bases, the J end by 6 bases, with 20 bases between.